This TCR beta chain derives from a study of response to subunit inactivated influenza vaccine. This clonotype was found a few times. TCRdb ran MiXCR on the RT-PCR reads and lists one entry per CDR3 protein. The sample contains around 710,000 distinct CDR3 sequences, approximately 15% of which appear only once. Trimming shortened V by 4 bases and J by 1 base, and 14 bases separated the two germline ends. There are 15 residues in the CDR3. Germline-derived CDR1 and CDR2 are SGHKS and YYEKEE (reference sequence). The sequence derives from a man in his fifties or sixties who received an inactivated influenza vaccine. The J gene is TRBJ1-1, the V gene TRBV5-5; D remains ambiguous. This material consisted of PBMCs from blood, taken approximately 15 days before vaccination. CDR3 sequence: CASSPITVANTEAFF. CDR3 DNA sequence: TGTGCCAGCAGCCCCATAACGGTCGCGAACACTGAAGCTTTCTTT.